A single sample is the source of the 7 T cell receptor beta chains below, sequenced in a study of siplizumab effects on memory and regulatory T cells. Using immunoSEQ multiplex PCR, the repertoire was profiled, and TCRdb retains in-frame clones only, with some absent. Here the sample spans some 73,000 clones, 93% being singletons. The sample was CD8+ T cells sorted from blood. The receptors originated from a human donor in good health.

The genes are TRBV5-4 and TRBJ1-5; D may be TRBD1 (5 bases). Germline V gives CDR1 SGHNT, CDR2 YYREEE (reference sequence). Trimming pared 0 bases from V and 2 bases from J, leaving 9 bases between. The CDR3 totals 15 residues. CDR3: CASSLGGVGNQPQHF. CDR3 nucleotide sequence: TGTGCCAGCAGCTTGGGGGGGGTGGGCAATCAGCCCCAGCATTTT. The whole variable domain, remainder taken from reference TRBV5-4 and TRBJ1-5, is ETGVTQSPTHLIKTRGQQVTLRCSSQSGHNTVSWYQQALGQGPQFIFQYYREEENGRGNFPPRFSGLQFPNYSSELNVNALELDDSALYLCASSLGGVGNQPQHFGDGTRLSIL.

This clone was found a few times. The J gene is TRBJ1-2, the V gene TRBV11-2; tentative D call: TRBD1 (6 bases). Germline V gene sequence: CDR1 SGHAT, CDR2 FQNNGV. The V and J ends lost 4 bases and 6 bases respectively, with 21 bases between them. This CDR3 contains 16 residues. DNA for the CDR3: TGTGCCAGCAGCTCGTTACAGGGCCTACCTCGCCATGGCTACACCTTC. Its protein product is CASSSLQGLPRHGYTF.

The gene calls are TRBV7-2 and TRBJ2-7; perhaps TRBD1 as D (6 bases). The CDR3 spans 14 residues. V lost 10 bases and J lost 5, with 21 bases in between. Germline-derived CDR1 and CDR2 are SGHTA and FQGNSA. In DNA form, the CDR3 reads TGTGCCATCATGTCCCGGACAGCGGTAGACGAGCAGTACTTC. It is translated as CAIMSRTAVDEQYF.

J is TRBJ2-7 and V is TRBV4-1, with D tentatively TRBD2 (5 bases). Trimming shortened V by 4 bases and J by 3 bases, and 16 bases separated the two germline ends. This CDR3 is built from 15 residues. Germline CDR1 and CDR2: MGHRA and YSYEKL. CDR3 sequence: CASSRGGGLSYEQYF. The CDR3, as DNA: TGCGCCAGCAGCCGTGGTGGCGGGCTCAGCTACGAGCAGTACTTC.

The chain couples TRBV27 to TRBJ1-2; the D is unclear. The V end was cut by 3 bases, the J end by 0 bases, with 20 bases between. Per the germline V gene, CDR1 is MNHEY and CDR2 is SMNVEV (reference sequence). The CDR3 loop spans 18 amino acids. The CDR3 sequence: CASSFIAYSNSPNYGYTF. Written as DNA, the CDR3 is TGTGCCAGCAGTTTTATCGCGTACTCCAACTCTCCTAACTATGGCTACACCTTC.

This clone was seen a handful of times. The chain couples TRBV27 to TRBJ1-2, with D possibly being TRBD1 (5 bases). Deletions cut 5 bases from V and 1 base from J, with 5 bases between. The CDR3 spans 12 residues. The germline CDR1 and CDR2 sequences are MNHEY and SMNVEV (reference sequence). The CDR3 region has the DNA TGTGCCAGCAGTGGGGGTAACTATGGCTACACCTTC. Protein product: CASSGGNYGYTF.

On this clone: This sample includes further DNA sequences coding for the same CDR3. The V call is TRBV9, the J call TRBJ1-1; D not resolved. CDR3 size: 12 residues. CDR1 is SGDLS and CDR2 is YYNGEE in the germline V gene. V was pared by 0 bases and J by 4 bases, with 4 bases between. The CDR3 sequence: CASSVGGTEAFF. The DNA for the CDR3 is TGTGCCAGCAGCGTAGGAGGCACTGAAGCTTTCTTT.